The 27 T cell receptor beta chains given below trace back to one sample, sequenced in a study of early T cells in non-severe SARS-CoV-2 infection. TCRdb reprocessed the 5' RACE reads via MiXCR and lists one record per CDR3 protein. Of 64,000 or so distinct CDR3 sequences listed, 10% to 15% are singletons. Source: whole blood, taken at baseline. These receptors were collected from an adult who was a healthcare worker with PCR-confirmed SARS-CoV-2 infection or an uninfected control (not recorded which).

This chain joins TRBV12-3 or TRBV12-4 and TRBJ2-3; TRBD2 is a possible D gene (7 bases). This CDR3 spans 14 amino acids. V lost 6 bases and J lost 14, with 24 bases in between. Here the CDR3 reads CASSSQGPRGEVYF. CDR3 coding DNA: TGTGCCAGCAGCTCCCAGGGGCCACGGGGGGAAGTGTATTTT.

This clonotype occurred a few times. The rearrangement joins TRBV18 to TRBJ1-6, with D unclear. The germline V gene encodes CDR1 KGHSH and CDR2 LQKENI. V was cut by 2 bases and J by 5 bases, with 7 bases left in between. This CDR3 has 14 residues. The CDR3, as DNA: TGTGCCAGCTCACCATACAAGAATAATTCACCCCTCCACTTT. It is translated as CASSPYKNNSPLHF.

This clonotype was detected only a few times. The chain is built from TRBV15 and TRBJ2-7; D is unresolved. The CDR3 is 15 amino acids. The germline V and J ends were trimmed by 0 bases and 2 bases, with 11 bases remaining between them. Germline V gives CDR1 LNHNV, CDR2 YYDKDF (reference sequence). The DNA of the CDR3 is TGTGCCACCAGCAGAGATCGGCTATATCCCTACGAGCAGTACTTC. Encoded protein: CATSRDRLYPYEQYF.

For this clonotype: A much larger clone lies a single base off, so this may be a read error. The chain links TRBV7-2 to TRBJ2-4; TRBD1 matches at 8 bases. The CDR3 spans 20 residues. Germline values: CDR1 SGHTA, CDR2 FQGNSA. CDR3 in amino acids: CASGLGDRGFYQQAKNIQYF. The CDR3 DNA reads as TGTGCCAGCGGCTTAGGTGACAGGGGATTTTATCAACAAGCCAAAAACATTCAGTACTTC. Complete variable domain (other parts from reference TRBV7-2 and TRBJ2-4): GAGVSQSPSNKVTEKGKDVELRCDPISGHTALYWYRQSLGQGLEFLIYFQGNSAPDKSGLPSDRFSAERTGGSVSTLTIQRTQQEDSAVYLCASGLGDRGFYQQAKNIQYFGAGTRLSVL.

This clonotype has more than one count but fewer than ten. The chain joins TRBV29-1 to TRBJ2-2, with D maybe TRBD1 (5 bases). Germline V gives CDR1 SQVTM, CDR2 ANQGSEA. The CDR3 is made up of 14 amino acids. Trimming removed 7 bases from V and 0 bases from J, with 12 bases in between. The CDR3 sequence: CSGTLTTNTGELFF. For the CDR3, the DNA is TGCAGCGGGACACTTACAACGAACACCGGGGAGCTGTTTTTT.

The chain has TRBV24-1 and TRBJ2-1; either TRBD1 or TRBD2 may fit D (5 bases each). The CDR3 has 14 residues. V lost 2 bases and J 10 bases, leaving 14 bases between the germline ends. Germline CDR1 reads KGHDR; CDR2 reads SFDVKD. The CDR3 loop reads CATSDWGRNREQFF. The CDR3 DNA is TGTGCCACCAGTGATTGGGGACGCAATAGGGAGCAGTTCTTC.

The rearrangement links TRBV11-2 to TRBJ2-3; D is perhaps TRBD1 (6 bases). With 5 bases removed from V and 3 bases from J, the gap between germline ends came to 15 bases. Per germline, CDR1 SGHAT and CDR2 FQNNGV. The CDR3 consists of 15 residues. The CDR3 nucleotides read TGTGCCAGCAGCCAACAGGGAAGGGTAACAGATACGCAGTATTTT. It is translated as CASSQQGRVTDTQYF.

This clonotype was seen a handful of times. V and J are TRBV4-3 and TRBJ2-3; TRBD2 matches 9 bases. J gave up 2 bases and V 4 bases, and 7 bases lay outside the gene matches. In germline, CDR1 is LGHNA, CDR2 YSLEER. This CDR3 contains 16 residues. CDR3 residues: CASSPSSGIPTDTQYF. In nucleotides, the CDR3 is TGCGCCAGCAGCCCCTCTAGCGGGATACCCACAGATACGCAGTATTTT.

This clonotype was seen only a few times. This chain joins TRBV7-2 and TRBJ1-1; D unresolved. This CDR3 has 15 amino acids. V lost 6 bases and J lost 2, with 16 bases in between. The germline V gene has CDR1 SGHTA and CDR2 FQGNSA. In DNA form, the CDR3 reads TGTGCCAGCAGGTCAGATCCGAGGACTAACACTGAAGCTTTCTTT. This translates into CASRSDPRTNTEAFF.

This clonotype was seen only a few times. The rearrangement links TRBV28 to TRBJ2-3; 12 nucleotides agree with TRBD2. The V gene's germline CDR1 is MDHEN and CDR2 SYDVKM. V was pared by 5 bases and J by 5 bases, with 8 bases of the junction left unmatched. This CDR3 is 16 amino acids long. The CDR3 is CASSTSSGGALDTQYF. CDR3 DNA: TGTGCCAGCAGTACCTCTAGCGGGGGGGCTTTAGATACGCAGTATTTT.

This clonotype was detected only a few times. The chain combines TRBV28 with TRBJ1-2, with 9 bases that match TRBD1. Trimming took 6 bases from V and 4 from J; bases not matched to a gene: 6. Germline CDR1 and CDR2: MDHEN and SYDVKM. The CDR3 consists of 14 residues. CDR3 DNA: TGTGCCAGCAGGTATGGGACAGGGATCTATGGCTACACCTTC. Encoded protein: CASRYGTGIYGYTF.

This rearrangement joins TRBV2 to TRBJ2-3; possible D gene TRBD1, 5 bases. The CDR3 has 12 residues. Trimming left V 6 bases short and J 4 bases short, with 8 bases between. Germline V CDR1 and CDR2: SNHLY, FYNNEI. CDR3 in amino acids: CASRPQADTQYF. CDR3 DNA: TGTGCCAGCAGGCCACAGGCAGATACGCAGTATTTT.

This clonotype was found a few times. This chain uses TRBV7-9 with TRBJ2-1, with TRBD2 matching 9 bases. The V gene end was trimmed by 5 bases and the J gene end by 4 bases; junction bases not matched to a gene: 9. Germline values: CDR1 SEHNR, CDR2 FQNEAQ (reference sequence). This CDR3 is built from 16 residues. The CDR3 reads CASSPTTSGQYNEQFF. The CDR3 DNA is TGTGCCAGCAGCCCGACGACTAGCGGCCAATACAATGAGCAGTTCTTC.

The chain links TRBV5-1 to TRBJ2-1; 11 bases agree with TRBD1. The CDR3 has 16 residues. Germline V gene data show CDR1 as SGHRS and CDR2 as YFSETQ. V was clipped by 4 bases and J by 4 bases; unmatched bases: 7. The CDR3 bases are TGCGCCAGCAGCCCTACCGGGACAGGGGGTTACAATGAGCAGTTCTTC. Amino acids: CASSPTGTGGYNEQFF.

This clonotype has more than one count but fewer than ten. The chain uses TRBV6-2 or TRBV6-3 and TRBJ1-1, with TRBD1 identical over 9 bases. The CDR3 is made up of 15 amino acids. Germline V gives CDR1 MNHEY, CDR2 SVGEGT. With V trimmed by 0 bases and J by 6 bases, 5 bases remained unmatched. The CDR3 nucleotides read TGTGCCAGCAGTTACTCGAACAGGGGGCTTTCTGAAGCTTTCTTT. Translated: CASSYSNRGLSEAFF.

This clonotype was detected ten times or more. The genes are TRBV9 and TRBJ1-4; 7 bases align to TRBD1. CDR3 length: 15 residues. After removal of 4 bases from V and 2 bases from J, the junction contained 5 bases not matched to a gene. Germline lookup yields CDR1 SGDLS and CDR2 YYNGEE. The CDR3 sequence is CASSLQGSTNEKLFF. The CDR3 DNA follows: TGTGCCAGCAGCCTACAGGGGTCGACTAATGAAAAACTGTTTTTT.

This clonotype has only a few counts. The chain has TRBV24-1 and TRBJ2-3; D is possibly TRBD2 (5 bases). CDR3 length equals 16 residues. The ends were cut back, 0 bases at V and 2 bases at J, with 11 bases in the middle. Germline V gives CDR1 KGHDR, CDR2 SFDVKD. The CDR3 region has the DNA TGTGCCACCAGTGATTTGGGAGGAGATAACACAGATACGCAGTATTTT. Translating gives CATSDLGGDNTDTQYF.

The chain employs TRBV14 and TRBJ2-5; unclear D gene. This CDR3 is 12 amino acids long. CDR1 is SGHDN, CDR2 FVKESK, per germline. V was clipped by 5 bases and J by 5 bases, with 9 bases between them. In DNA form, the CDR3 reads TGTGCCAGCAGCAAATCCTGGGAGACCCAGTACTTC. Translating gives CASSKSWETQYF.

This clonotype was seen ten or more times. The V and J genes are TRBV5-1 and TRBJ2-5; D tentatively reads TRBD1 or TRBD2 (7 bases each). CDR1 and CDR2 from the germline V gene are SGHRS and YFSETQ. V lost 4 bases to trimming and J lost 2 bases, with 12 bases between them. This CDR3 contains 14 residues. The CDR3 sequence is CASSRGGQQETQYF. The CDR3 region has the DNA TGCGCCAGCAGCCGCGGGGGACAGCAAGAGACCCAGTACTTC. The complete variable domain, with remaining parts taken from reference TRBV5-1 and TRBJ2-5, reads KAGVTQTPRYLIKTRGQQVTLSCSPISGHRSVSWYQQTPGQGLQFLFEYFSETQRNKGNFPGRFSGRQFSNSRSEMNVSTLELGDSALYLCASSRGGQQETQYFGPGTRLLVL.

This clonotype was detected many times. The chain couples TRBV15 to TRBJ2-7; the D gene is possibly TRBD1 (5 bases). Trimming cost V 0 bases and J 5 bases, with 14 bases left between them. Germline V gene lookup returns CDR1 LNHNV and CDR2 YYDKDF (reference sequence). The CDR3 is made up of 15 amino acids. CDR3 in amino acids: CATSRDRSRVNEQYF. CDR3 DNA sequence: TGTGCCACCAGCAGAGATAGGAGCAGGGTGAACGAGCAGTACTTC.

There are a few counts of this clonotype. This chain joins TRBV4-2 and TRBJ2-1; 11 bases map to TRBD2. Germline assignment: CDR1 LGHNA and CDR2 YNFKEQ. This CDR3 has 14 amino acids. With V trimmed by 3 bases and J by 8 bases, 3 bases remained unmatched. The CDR3: CASSQTSGIDEQFF. The CDR3 DNA is TGTGCCAGCAGCCAGACTAGCGGGATTGATGAGCAGTTCTTC.

There are many counts of this clonotype. The rearrangement links TRBV10-2 to TRBJ1-4, with D possibly TRBD1 on 6 matching bases. Trimming removed 7 bases from V and 0 bases from J, with 15 bases in between. Germline CDR1 is WSHSY and CDR2 is SAAADI. The CDR3 contains 16 residues. The CDR3 is CASTLQGTSTNEKLFF. As DNA, the CDR3 is TGCGCCAGCACGCTCCAGGGGACTTCAACTAATGAAAAACTGTTTTTT.

This clonotype has a handful of counts. This rearrangement joins TRBV12-3 or TRBV12-4 to TRBJ2-1; a weak D match, TRBD2 (5 bases). V dropped 3 bases and J dropped 8 bases, with 17 bases sitting between them. The length of the CDR3 is 15 residues. The CDR3 spells CASSFRGLPFDEQFF. The CDR3, as DNA: TGTGCCAGCAGTTTTCGCGGACTCCCCTTTGATGAGCAGTTCTTC.

In its sample, this clonotype was seen many times. The rearrangement joins TRBV6-2 or TRBV6-3 to TRBJ2-5; D is uncertain. Germline assignment: CDR1 MNHEY and CDR2 SVGEGT. CDR3 length: 14 residues. V was cut by 0 bases and J by 2 bases, with 7 bases left in between. CDR3 amino acids: CASSYSESQETQYF. The CDR3 DNA follows: TGTGCCAGCAGTTACTCAGAAAGTCAAGAGACCCAGTACTTC.

Here the CDR3 reads CASSSTQGGGTDTQYF. Written as DNA, the CDR3 is TGTGCCAGCAGCTCAACACAAGGCGGAGGCACAGATACGCAGTATTTT. The chain has TRBV7-2 and TRBJ2-3; D remains unclear. V lost 4 bases to trimming and J lost 1 base, with 15 bases between them. This CDR3 has 16 residues. The V gene's germline CDR1 is SGHTA and CDR2 FQGNSA.

This clonotype was seen many times. The V and J genes are TRBV2 and TRBJ2-1, with a weak D call TRBD2 (5 bases). V lost 0 bases and J lost 5, with 5 bases in between. The CDR3 consists of 13 residues. Germline CDR1 reads SNHLY; CDR2 reads FYNNEI. CDR3 sequence: CASSEAEDNEQFF. Written as DNA, the CDR3 is TGTGCCAGCAGTGAAGCGGAGGACAATGAGCAGTTCTTC.

Many counts were recorded for this clonotype. The rearrangement joins TRBV6-5 to TRBJ2-2; 12 bases match TRBD2. The CDR3 sequence is 15 residues long. J gave up 5 bases and V 5 bases, and 3 bases lay outside the gene matches. The germline gives CDR1 MNHEY, CDR2 SVGAGI. CDR3 region: CASSHGTSGTGELFF. The CDR3 DNA is TGTGCCAGCAGTCATGGGACTAGCGGGACCGGGGAGCTGTTTTTT.